Sequencing of this T cell receptor beta chain was carried out in a study of radiation and T cells in renal cell carcinoma. On the study more broadly: Nephrectomy followed 15 Gy stereotactic body radiation by 4 weeks.

Study results and caveats: From baseline, blood top tumor clonotypes peaked at 2 weeks post-radiation.

Germline V CDR1 and CDR2: SQVTM, ANQGSEA. This CDR3 has 17 residues. Trimming took 3 bases from V and 3 from J, leaving 22 bases between them. TCRdb's copy holds only in-frame clones and misses some; the assay was immunoSEQ multiplex PCR. The repertoire holds more than 95,000 clones, with roughly four fifths as singletons. This clone has a handful of counts. Its antigen is as yet unknown. The time point denotes: blood 2 weeks post-SBRT. Treatment reported: 15 Gy SBRT to primary tumor, nephrectomy 4 weeks later. After SBRT, blood was collected at 2 and 4 weeks, plus baseline. The sample consisted of blood, taken from a patient whose treatment included radiotherapy and nephrectomy. The chain has TRBV29-1 and TRBJ2-3, with D perhaps given as TRBD1 or TRBD2 (5 bases each). This TCR was sampled from a man over 45 with renal cell carcinoma. The CDR3 region is CSVDGIRDELYTDTQYF. The CDR3 DNA follows: TGCAGCGTTGATGGGATCCGGGACGAACTTTATACAGATACGCAGTATTTT.